This note documents a single TCR beta chain sequence. Antigen: not known. The CDR3 end lies 3 residues beyond the end of the read and is filled in from the germline J gene. Germline loops: CDR1 SQVTM, CDR2 ANQGSEA. Trimming removed 8 bases at V and 3 bases at J, with 20 bases between. The CDR3 has 15 residues. The data belong to a study of T cells in women clearing cervical HPV infection. Study-wide background: With HLA typing for only a few women, HLA confounding remains possible. Study results and limitations: Unknown T-cell numbers per sample may underlie the richness differences.

Each participant carried one incident cervical HPV16 infection only. TCRdb keeps only in-frame clones here, not all; method: immunoSEQ multiplex PCR. This sample's table reports about 36,000 clones. The receptor's source is a woman between 18 and 69 years old with a cervical HPV16 infection that either progressed to CIN3+ or cleared (not recorded which). The rearrangement joins TRBV29-1 to TRBJ2-1, with D possibly matching TRBD2 (5 bases). The specimen was blood buffy coat. This CDR3 reads CSSWSGVDGYNEQFF. The DNA read from the CDR3 is TGCAGCTCGTGGTCCGGGGTGGACGGCTACAATGAG.